A selection of T cell receptor beta chains follows, all from one sample in a study of shared clonotypes between healthy human individuals. Using immunoSEQ multiplex PCR, the repertoire was profiled, and TCRdb retains in-frame clones only, with some absent. The sample lists some 2.3 million clones; 80% to 95% were seen once. The sequencing input was naive CD4+ T cells from PBMCs. All receptors derive from a man aged 18 to 35 in good health. Some clones in this sample may be carry-over from other donors' samples. CDR3s leave out the opening cysteine and the closing phenylalanine or tryptophan. The order of the fields is clone size, V gene, CDR3 protein. Clone size is shown for a subset of rows, as once, few, many or a class of expanded clone.

size: -
V: TRBV7-3
CDR3: ASSPVASATYEQY

size: -
V: TRBV5-4
CDR3: ASSIKDGNEKLF

size: -
V: TRBV10-2
CDR3: ASTVGLAGYNEQF

size: -
V: TRBV19
CDR3: ASSIDGYPEAF

size: -
V: TRBV11-3
CDR3: ASSSGAGELF

size: -
V: TRBV11-2
CDR3: ASSRFTDTQY

size: -
V: TRBV10-3
CDR3: AISESWGLWF

size: -
V: TRBV6-5
CDR3: ASSYRGNSPLH

size: -
V: TRBV5-4
CDR3: ASSSRLAEYSYNEQF

size: -
V: TRBV29-1
CDR3: SARRRDGDTEAF

size: -
V: TRBV6-1
CDR3: ASSVGPLYVAF

size: -
V: TRBV19
CDR3: ASHWTSGRFPNEQF

size: -
V: TRBV28
CDR3: ASRENRVDQPQH

size: -
V: TRBV6-5
CDR3: ASQRAGRDEQY

size: once
V: TRBV2
CDR3: ASSSDRGVNEQY

size: -
V: TRBV10-2
CDR3: ASSEIRGRNQPQH

size: -
V: TRBV28
CDR3: ASRGPASSAPVWSYEQY

size: -
V: TRBV5-5
CDR3: ASSLQTGPNEKLF

size: -
V: TRBV7-9
CDR3: ASSVAGRTGELF

size: -
V: TRBV7-9
CDR3: ASSLRLAGAVDTQY